The source of this T cell receptor (beta chain) is a study of shared T cell receptors in the human thymus. TCRdb's table, derived via immunoSEQ multiplex PCR, lists solely in-frame clones and lacks some. The sample contains 500,000 to 750,000 clones, approximately 90% of which appear only once. These data also featured in a second study, about human thymus T cells. That paper adds: Corrective surgery for congenital heart defects was being performed on the healthy Finnish infants who served as donors. The study used thymus tissue resected during corrective heart surgery. Apparent skewing of V and J gene usage characterized both thymic and blood repertoires. Related research described thymic repertoires that were highly overlapping among unrelated individuals.

This receptor was taken from a boy younger than two with a congenital heart defect. Material: thymocytes.

CDR3 nucleotides: TGTGCCAGCAGCCCCCCGGGACAGGGGTTAAGTGGGGCCAACGTCCTGACTTTC. It specifies CASSPPGQGLSGANVLTF. V usage is TRBV25-1 and J usage is TRBJ2-6; 10 bases agree with TRBD1. CDR1 MGHDK and CDR2 SYGVNS come from the germline V gene. The CDR3 consists of 18 residues. J lost 3 bases, V lost 6 bases, and 11 bases had no gene match.